This is a list of T cell receptor beta chains from one sample in a study of identifying expanded T cells in peripheral blood. Profiling relied on immunoSEQ multiplex PCR, and the TCRdb table lists in-frame clones only, not all of them. In the table there are over 100,000 clones, 88% of which are singletons. The specimen sequenced was blood. These TCRs come from a person between 18 and 69 years old in good health. CDR3s include the opening cysteine and the closing phenylalanine or tryptophan. Each record gives: D gene, V gene, clone size, J gene, CDR3 DNA, CDR3 protein. D genes are given only for firm matches. Rows give clone size only sometimes, using once, few, many, or a class for an expanded clone.

d_gene: TRBD2; v_gene: TRBV5-1; abundance: .; j_gene: TRBJ2-1; CDR3nt: TGCGCCAGCAGCTTGGAATCTAGCGGGCAAACCGGGCAGTTCTTC; CDR3aa: CASSLESSGQTGQFF
d_gene: .; v_gene: TRBV9; abundance: once; j_gene: TRBJ2-7; CDR3nt: TGTGCCAGCAGCTTCTCAGAGGTACCGATTGGCGAGCAGTACTTC; CDR3aa: CASSFSEVPIGEQYF
d_gene: .; v_gene: TRBV30; abundance: .; j_gene: TRBJ1-3; CDR3nt: TGTGCCTGGAGCGTCGGCGACTCTGGAAACACCATATATTTT; CDR3aa: CAWSVGDSGNTIYF
d_gene: .; v_gene: TRBV7-2; abundance: .; j_gene: TRBJ2-2; CDR3nt: TGTGCCAGCAGGACAACCACCGGGGAGCTGTTTTTT; CDR3aa: CASRTTTGELFF
d_gene: .; v_gene: TRBV29-1; abundance: .; j_gene: TRBJ1-1; CDR3nt: TGCAGCACAGCAGAGAACACTGAAGCTTTCTTT; CDR3aa: CSTAENTEAFF
d_gene: .; v_gene: TRBV6-5; abundance: .; j_gene: TRBJ2-7; CDR3nt: TGTGCCAGCAAAACTGACAAGGCCTACGAGCAGTACTTC; CDR3aa: CASKTDKAYEQYF
d_gene: .; v_gene: TRBV11-3; abundance: .; j_gene: TRBJ1-6; CDR3nt: TGTGCCAGCAGCTTAGAAGGGGATTCACCCCTCCACTTT; CDR3aa: CASSLEGDSPLHF
d_gene: .; v_gene: TRBV7-9; abundance: once; j_gene: TRBJ1-1; CDR3nt: TGTGCCAGCAGCTTAGGTTCAGGACCGAACACTGAAGCTTTCTTT; CDR3aa: CASSLGSGPNTEAFF
d_gene: .; v_gene: TRBV9; abundance: .; j_gene: TRBJ1-4; CDR3nt: TGTGCCAGCAGCGTGAACGGTAATGAAAAACTGTTTTTT; CDR3aa: CASSVNGNEKLFF
d_gene: .; v_gene: TRBV7-3; abundance: .; j_gene: TRBJ2-2; CDR3nt: TGTGCCAGCAGCCTTCAGCACTTGGCCGGGGAGCTGTTTTTT; CDR3aa: CASSLQHLAGELFF
d_gene: .; v_gene: TRBV15; abundance: .; j_gene: TRBJ2-2; CDR3nt: TGTGCCACCAGCAACACCGGGGAGCTGTTTTTT; CDR3aa: CATSNTGELFF
d_gene: TRBD2; v_gene: TRBV30; abundance: .; j_gene: TRBJ2-3; CDR3nt: TGTGCCCAAGCAGGAATAGCGGGGGTAAATACGCAGTATTTT; CDR3aa: CAQAGIAGVNTQYF
d_gene: .; v_gene: TRBV7-7; abundance: .; j_gene: TRBJ1-6; CDR3nt: TGTGCCAGCAGCCAAGATAGCTCCTATAATTCACCCCTCCACTTT; CDR3aa: CASSQDSSYNSPLHF
d_gene: .; v_gene: TRBV2; abundance: .; j_gene: TRBJ1-5; CDR3nt: TGTGCCAGCAGTGAGCAGGGTAGCAATCAGCCCCAGCATTTT; CDR3aa: CASSEQGSNQPQHF
d_gene: .; v_gene: TRBV11-2; abundance: .; j_gene: TRBJ2-5; CDR3nt: TGTGCCAGCAGCCCGCAAGGGGGGAGCGGACAAGAGACCCAGTACTTC; CDR3aa: CASSPQGGSGQETQYF
d_gene: TRBD1; v_gene: TRBV6-5; abundance: .; j_gene: TRBJ2-7; CDR3nt: TGTGCCAGCAGTGACGACAGGGGTTCGGACGAGCAGTACTTC; CDR3aa: CASSDDRGSDEQYF